These T cell receptor beta chains were read from a single sample in a study of blood T cell repertoires in COVID-19. Sequencing used immunoSEQ multiplex PCR; TCRdb keeps in-frame clones, though not all of them. The table lists roughly 69,000 clones, around 80% of them singletons. Sequences were obtained from peripheral blood. The source is a human donor in a cohort sampled during active COVID-19. The CDR3 runs from the conserved cysteine through the conserved F or W. A D gene is named only where the DNA matches it firmly. Only some rows state a clone size, as once, few, many or a class for expanded clones.

J gene,V gene,D gene,clone size,CDR3 protein,CDR3 DNA
TRBJ2-3,TRBV6-2/TRBV6-3,TRBD2,-,CASSTGLEGDTQYF,TGTGCCAGCAGTACGGGACTAGAGGGAGATACGCAGTATTTT
TRBJ2-1,TRBV4-2,TRBD1,-,CASSQAQGAWEQFF,TGTGCCAGCAGCCAAGCCCAGGGGGCTTGGGAGCAGTTCTTC
TRBJ2-7,TRBV29-1,TRBD1,few,CSVRRDRVRGEQYF,TGCAGCGTTCGACGGGACAGGGTGCGGGGCGAGCAGTACTTC
TRBJ2-2,TRBV11-2,TRBD1,-,CASSSPGQDPSPNTGELFF,TGTGCCAGCAGTTCACCGGGACAGGACCCATCCCCGAACACCGGGGAGCTGTTTTTT
TRBJ1-3,TRBV7-2,-,-,CASSLAGGAGNTIYF,TGTGCCAGCAGCTTAGCCGGGGGTGCTGGAAACACCATATATTTT
TRBJ1-6,TRBV19,TRBD1,-,CASSITGENSPLHF,TGTGCCAGTAGTATTACAGGGGAGAATTCACCCCTCCACTTT
TRBJ1-1,TRBV14,-,-,CASSHPGMNTEAFF,TGTGCCAGCAGCCATCCCGGGATGAACACTGAAGCTTTCTTT
TRBJ2-7,TRBV4-1,-,-,CASSQELGGSPTYEQYF,TGCGCCAGCAGCCAAGAATTGGGTGGGAGTCCTACCTACGAGCAGTACTTC
TRBJ2-5,TRBV3-1/TRBV3-2,-,-,CASSRQTQETQYF,TGTGCCAGCAGCCGGCAAACCCAAGAGACCCAGTACTTC
TRBJ2-2,TRBV6-2/TRBV6-3,TRBD2,-,CASSSSFILAGTGELFF,TGTGCCAGCAGTAGTTCCTTTATACTAGCGGGCACCGGGGAGCTGTTTTTT
TRBJ2-7,TRBV28,TRBD2,-,CASSSQGLADAYEQYF,TGTGCCAGCAGTAGCCAGGGACTAGCCGACGCCTACGAGCAGTACTTC
TRBJ2-7,TRBV27,-,-,CASSSLTSIRYEQYF,TGTGCCAGCAGTTCCCTGACTAGTATCCGGTACGAGCAGTACTTC
TRBJ2-1,TRBV7-8,-,once,CASSAGTLNYNEQFF,TGTGCCAGCAGCGCAGGGACACTGAATTACAATGAGCAGTTCTTC
TRBJ2-5,TRBV4-3,TRBD2,-,CASSQETSGTETQYF,TGCGCCAGCAGCCAAGAGACTAGCGGGACGGAGACCCAGTACTTC
TRBJ1-2,TRBV5-5,-,-,CASSLNNRVDYGYTF,TGTGCCAGCAGCTTGAACAACAGGGTAGACTATGGCTACACCTTC
TRBJ2-3,TRBV2,-,-,CASPRRRTASSTDTQYF,TGTGCCAGCCCAAGGAGAAGGACAGCCTCTAGCACAGATACGCAGTATTTT
TRBJ2-6,TRBV4-3,-,-,CASSQDPGNGANVLTF,TGCGCCAGCAGCCAAGATCCAGGGAATGGGGCCAACGTCCTGACTTTC
TRBJ2-1,TRBV4-3,TRBD2,-,CASSQEWSERSSGIYNEQFF,TGCGCCAGCAGCCAAGAATGGTCCGAACGGAGTAGCGGGATTTACAATGAGCAGTTCTTC
TRBJ2-7,TRBV19,TRBD2,-,CASKGERGPDPYEQYF,TGTGCCAGTAAGGGGGAGCGGGGGCCGGACCCCTACGAGCAGTACTTC
TRBJ1-2,TRBV18,TRBD1,few,CASSPPGQGQDGYTF,TGTGCCAGCTCACCACCGGGACAGGGGCAGGATGGCTACACCTTC
TRBJ2-7,TRBV4-3,TRBD2,-,CASSHGTSGIYEQYF,TGCGCCAGCAGCCACGGGACTAGCGGAATATACGAGCAGTACTTC